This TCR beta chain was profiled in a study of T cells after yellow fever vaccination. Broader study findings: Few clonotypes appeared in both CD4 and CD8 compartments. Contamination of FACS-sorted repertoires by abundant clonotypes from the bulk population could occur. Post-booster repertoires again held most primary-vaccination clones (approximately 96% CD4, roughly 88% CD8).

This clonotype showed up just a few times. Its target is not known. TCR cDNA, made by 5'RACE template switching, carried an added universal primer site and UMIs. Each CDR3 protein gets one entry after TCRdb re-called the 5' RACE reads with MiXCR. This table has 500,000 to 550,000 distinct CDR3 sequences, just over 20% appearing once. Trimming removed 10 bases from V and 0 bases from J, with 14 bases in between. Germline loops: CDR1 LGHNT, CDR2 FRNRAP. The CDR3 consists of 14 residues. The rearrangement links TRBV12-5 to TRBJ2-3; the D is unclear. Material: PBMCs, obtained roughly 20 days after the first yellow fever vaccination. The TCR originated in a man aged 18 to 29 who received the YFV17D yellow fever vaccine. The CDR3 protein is CATSLTFSTDTQYF. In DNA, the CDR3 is TGTGCTACTAGTCTCACCTTTAGCACAGATACGCAGTATTTT.